A single sample gave rise to the 28 T cell receptor beta chains below, sequenced in a study of regulatory T cells in long-lasting Graves disease. Construction of TCR beta libraries relied on iRepertoire HTBI primers and on Arm-PCR targeting CDR3 regions. One entry per CDR3 protein, called by TCRdb with MiXCR from the multiplex PCR reads. This sample has hundreds of thousands of distinct CDR3 sequences, with 20% to 25% found just once. Time point denoted: persistent/refractory GD, antithyroid drugs over 5 years with positive TRAb. PBMC-derived RNA was used for the TCR library. The starting material was peripheral blood mononuclear cells (PBMCs), obtained when the disease was refractory, from a patient treated with antithyroid drugs. These receptors all come from a female donor with Graves disease.

V gene TRBV6-9 combines with J gene TRBJ2-7; D may be TRBD1 (6 bases). The CDR3 totals 16 residues. CDR1 and CDR2 (germline): MNHGY, SVAAGI. V was pared by 3 bases and J by 6 bases, with 21 bases between. The CDR3 spells CASSYSSPGAPSEQYF. DNA for the CDR3: TGTGCCAGCAGTTACTCTTCGCCAGGGGCCCCCTCCGAGCAGTACTTC.

The gene calls are TRBV5-1 and TRBJ2-2; 8 nucleotides agree with TRBD1. The V gene's germline CDR1 is SGHRS and CDR2 YFSETQ. With V trimmed by 5 bases and J by 7 bases, 7 bases remained unmatched. The CDR3 covers 14 residues. As DNA, the CDR3 is TGCGCCAGCAGAAGGGCAGGGGGCAACGGGGAGCTGTTTTTT. Its translation: CASRRAGGNGELFF.

The chain links TRBV6-2 or TRBV6-3 to TRBJ1-5; D unclear. Germline V gene data show CDR1 as MNHEY and CDR2 as SVGEGT. The CDR3 extends over 19 amino acids. Trimming shortened V by 0 bases and J by 0 bases, and 18 bases separated the two germline ends. CDR3 sequence: CASSYSIPRKDYSNQPQHF. DNA for the CDR3: TGTGCCAGCAGTTACTCGATACCTCGGAAAGACTATAGCAATCAGCCCCAGCATTTT.

CDR3 amino acids: CSVAAGQAYEQYF. In DNA, the CDR3 is TGCAGCGTCGCTGCAGGACAGGCCTACGAGCAGTACTTC. The chain employs TRBV29-1 and TRBJ2-7; TRBD1 matches at 7 bases. Trimming removed 6 bases from V and 2 bases from J; junction bases left unmatched: 7. The germline gives CDR1 SQVTM, CDR2 ANQGSEA. The CDR3 is 13 residues long.

Ten or more counts support this clonotype. The chain employs TRBV27 and TRBJ1-2; 11 bases are shared with TRBD1. This CDR3 region has 13 residues. Germline trimming cut 6 bases from V and 7 bases from J; bases unmatched to any gene: 4. Germline lookup yields CDR1 MNHEY and CDR2 SMNVEV (reference sequence). CDR3 sequence reads: CASSGQGASGYTF. The CDR3 DNA sequence: TGTGCCAGCAGCGGACAGGGGGCTAGTGGCTACACCTTC.

The CDR3: CASRPSTQPQHF. CDR3 coding DNA: TGTGCCAGCAGACCGTCAACTCAGCCCCAGCATTTT. The J gene is TRBJ1-5, the V gene TRBV28; D is unclear. The CDR3 loop spans 12 amino acids. V lost 6 bases and J 6 bases, leaving 9 bases between the germline ends. Germline V gene sequence: CDR1 MDHEN, CDR2 SYDVKM.

This clonotype was counted once. A much larger clonotype is one base distant, so this may be a read error. As the CDR3 is not closed by the conserved phenylalanine or tryptophan, this likely results from a read error. The rearrangement joins TRBV7-9 to TRBJ1-1; D not resolved. Per germline, CDR1 SEHNR and CDR2 FQNEAQ (reference sequence). V lost 1 base and J 2 bases, leaving 8 bases between the germline ends. This CDR3 comprises 14 residues. The CDR3 spells CASSLDSTNTEAFL. CDR3 bases: TGTGCCAGCAGCTTAGATAGCACCAACACTGAAGCTTTCCTT.

The chain is built from TRBV9 and TRBJ2-7; no reliable D call. The CDR3 spans 16 residues. V was trimmed by 4 bases and J by 3 bases, leaving 20 bases between them. The germline V gene encodes CDR1 SGDLS and CDR2 YYNGEE. In DNA, the CDR3 is TGTGCCAGCAGCCCCTCCAGTAGCATGGATTACTACGAGCAGTACTTC. Protein sequence: CASSPSSSMDYYEQYF.

This clonotype was detected ten times or more. The chain links TRBV15 to TRBJ2-5; D call uncertain. The V and J ends lost 1 base and 1 base respectively, with 7 bases between them. This CDR3 is built from 14 residues. The germline V gene has CDR1 LNHNV and CDR2 YYDKDF (reference sequence). CDR3 DNA: TGTGCCACCAGCAGAGTTGGGATCCAAGAGACCCAGTACTTC. This codes for CATSRVGIQETQYF.

Here the CDR3 reads CASSDRGSLYGYTF. Here the CDR3 DNA reads TGTGCCAGCAGCGACAGGGGTTCCCTCTATGGCTACACCTTC. This rearrangement joins TRBV11-2 to TRBJ1-2; 8 positions agree with TRBD1. This CDR3 is built from 14 residues. The germline CDR1 and CDR2 sequences are SGHAT and FQNNGV. Trimming at V came to 5 bases and at J to 4 bases, leaving 6 bases not matched to a gene.

This chain joins TRBV9 and TRBJ2-7; TRBD1 matches 8 bases. V lost 3 bases, J lost 1 base, and 6 bases stayed unmatched. The germline CDR1 and CDR2 sequences are SGDLS and YYNGEE. CDR3 length: 15 residues. The chain's CDR3 is CASSGGQGSSYEQYF. The CDR3 region has the DNA TGTGCCAGCAGCGGAGGACAGGGATCATCCTACGAGCAGTACTTC. The variable domain in full, completed from reference TRBV9 and TRBJ2-7, reads DSGVTQTPKHLITATGQRVTLRCSPRSGDLSVYWYQQSLDQGLQFLIQYYNGEERAKGNILERFSAQQFPDLHSELNLSSLELGDSALYFCASSGGQGSSYEQYFGPGTRLTVT.

In DNA, the CDR3 is TGTGCCAGCAGCCAAGATTCGGTAGCGGGCCCTAGCACAGATACGCAGTATTTT. It specifies CASSQDSVAGPSTDTQYF. The chain uses TRBV3-1 and TRBJ2-3; TRBD2 aligns across 7 bases. After removal of 0 bases from V and 0 bases from J, the junction contained 9 bases not matched to a gene. The germline V gene has CDR1 LGHDT and CDR2 YNNKEL (reference sequence). CDR3 size: 18 residues.

About this clonotype: No conserved phenylalanine or tryptophan is present at the end of the CDR3, so a read error is the likely explanation. This sequence joins TRBV9 and TRBJ1-4; D possibly corresponds to TRBD1 (5 bases). The germline V gene has CDR1 SGDLS and CDR2 YYNGEE. CDR3 length: 16 amino acids. V lost 2 bases and J lost 0, with 11 bases in between. CDR3 sequence reads: CASSVGGSSTNEKLFL. For the CDR3, the DNA is TGTGCCAGCAGCGTGGGGGGGTCCTCAACTAATGAAAAACTGTTTCTT.

This clonotype has a single count. The rearrangement joins TRBV14 to TRBJ2-2; 7 nucleotides agree with TRBD2. The CDR3 has 18 residues. The V and J ends lost 0 bases and 6 bases, in that order; junction bases with no gene match: 13. The germline CDR1 and CDR2 sequences are SGHDN and FVKESK. CDR3 sequence: CASSQDQQWRESPGELFF. CDR3 DNA sequence: TGTGCCAGCAGCCAAGATCAACAATGGCGGGAGTCCCCCGGGGAGCTGTTTTTT.

This clonotype was seen at least ten times. The V gene is TRBV6-1, the J gene TRBJ1-1, with 8 bases fitting TRBD1. In germline, CDR1 is MNHNS, CDR2 SASEGT. Trimming at V came to 6 bases and at J to 2 bases, leaving 5 bases not matched to a gene. The CDR3 runs 14 residues. CDR3 nucleotides: TGTGCCAGCAGAAGCGGACAGGGTAACACTGAAGCTTTCTTT. Amino acid sequence: CASRSGQGNTEAFF.

In this sample, this clonotype turned up many times. The V gene is TRBV12-5, the J gene TRBJ2-2; 10 bases are shared with TRBD2. This CDR3 contains 18 residues. The V and J ends lost 4 bases and 1 base, in that order; junction bases with no gene match: 9. The germline V gene has CDR1 LGHNT and CDR2 FRNRAP. The CDR3 bases are TGTGCTAGTGGTTCCCCGACTAGCGGGCACCAGAACACCGGGGAGCTGTTTTTT. This encodes CASGSPTSGHQNTGELFF.

This clonotype was seen a few times. The V and J genes are TRBV5-1 and TRBJ1-2, with unresolved D. CDR3 length equals 13 residues. V dropped 0 bases and J dropped 10 bases, with 13 bases sitting between them. Germline V lookup: CDR1 SGHRS, CDR2 YFSETQ. The CDR3 loop reads CASSLDSTPVYTF. As DNA, the CDR3 is TGCGCCAGCAGCTTGGATTCGACCCCTGTCTACACCTTC.

This clonotype was recorded at least ten times. This rearrangement joins TRBV7-3 to TRBJ2-2; D unresolved. Germline V gene sequence: CDR1 SGHTA, CDR2 FQGTGA. This CDR3 has 13 amino acids. Trimming pared 6 bases from V and 1 base from J, leaving 6 bases between. The CDR3 nucleotides read TGTGCCAGCAGTTCAGGGAACACCGGGGAGCTGTTTTTT. Translating gives CASSSGNTGELFF.

This clonotype was observed many times. This chain joins TRBV3-1 and TRBJ1-1, with D uncertain. The CDR3 is 12 amino acids. Trimming pared 4 bases from V and 4 bases from J, leaving 7 bases between. The germline gives CDR1 LGHDT, CDR2 YNNKEL (reference sequence). The CDR3 DNA reads as TGTGCCAGCAGCCGTACACGCACTGAAGCTTTCTTT. Translated: CASSRTRTEAFF.

Many counts were recorded for this clonotype. The chain carries TRBV28 and TRBJ1-5, with TRBD1 matching over 8 bases. The CDR3 consists of 16 residues. J was trimmed by 5 bases and V by 6 bases; bases with no gene match: 12. Germline-derived CDR1 and CDR2 are MDHEN and SYDVKM. The CDR3 DNA follows: TGTGCCAGCAGCCGAGTAATACAGGGGGTGGATCAGCCCCAGCATTTT. The encoded protein is CASSRVIQGVDQPQHF. Looking up the rest from reference TRBV28 and TRBJ1-5 gives the full variable domain: DVKVTQSSRYLVKRTGEKVFLECVQDMDHENMFWYRQDPGLGLRLIYFSYDVKMKEKGDIPEGYSVSREKKERFSLILESASTNQTSMYLCASSRVIQGVDQPQHFGDGTRLSIL.

This clonotype was recorded a few times. As DNA, the CDR3 is TGCGCCAGCAGCCGTAATCCCCAGGGCAATAACTATGGCTACACCTTC. Translation gives CASSRNPQGNNYGYTF. The V call is TRBV5-1, the J call TRBJ1-2; weak D call: TRBD1 (5 bases). Germline V gene lookup returns CDR1 SGHRS and CDR2 YFSETQ. The CDR3 loop spans 16 amino acids. V was pared by 4 bases and J by 1 base, with 17 bases between.

This CDR3 is CATSGTEDTEAFF. CDR3 DNA sequence: TGTGCCACCAGCGGGACGGAGGACACTGAAGCTTTCTTT. The chain combines TRBV24-1 with TRBJ1-1, with a weak D call TRBD1 (5 bases). The CDR3 covers 13 residues. Germline CDR1 reads KGHDR; CDR2 reads SFDVKD. V was cut by 7 bases and J by 3 bases, with 11 bases left in between.

This clonotype was observed many times. The V and J genes are TRBV11-2 and TRBJ2-7; TRBD2 matches 12 bases. Germline V gene lookup returns CDR1 SGHAT and CDR2 FQNNGV. The CDR3 runs to 15 residues. V lost 5 bases, J lost 4 bases, and 6 bases stayed unmatched. The CDR3 DNA reads TGTGCCAGCAGCGAGACTAGCGGGAGTATATACGAGCAGTACTTC. Amino acid sequence: CASSETSGSIYEQYF.

Ten or more counts support this clonotype. The gene calls are TRBV3-1 and TRBJ2-5; 10 bases agree with TRBD2. The V gene end was trimmed by 4 bases and the J gene end by 2 bases; junction bases not matched to a gene: 4. The CDR3 extends over 15 amino acids. In germline, CDR1 is LGHDT, CDR2 YNNKEL (reference sequence). The CDR3 here is CASSPGLAVQETQYF. CDR3 DNA sequence: TGTGCCAGCAGCCCCGGACTAGCGGTACAAGAGACCCAGTACTTC.

The chain recombines TRBV30 with TRBJ2-4, with 7 bases fitting TRBD2. Germline assignment: CDR1 GTSNPN and CDR2 SVGIG (reference sequence). The CDR3 extends over 14 amino acids. V shed 0 bases and J 6 bases; nucleotides not matched to a gene: 5. The CDR3 DNA reads TGTGCCTGGAGTGTAAGCGCGGGAGCAAACATTCAGTACTTC. Its translation is CAWSVSAGANIQYF.

This clonotype was picked up many times. The genes are TRBV20-1 and TRBJ1-1; D unclear. Trimming left V 4 bases short and J 3 bases short, with 9 bases between. The CDR3 length is 12 residues. Germline V lookup: CDR1 DFQATT, CDR2 SNEGSKA (reference sequence). The CDR3 reads CSAKMGYTEAFF. In DNA, the CDR3 is TGCAGTGCTAAGATGGGGTACACTGAAGCTTTCTTT.

Comments on this clonotype: A far larger clone is just one base off, so this is likely a read error. The chain is built from TRBV27 and TRBJ1-6; possible D gene TRBD1, 5 bases. V was shortened by 8 bases and J by 8 bases, with 19 bases between the two germline ends. Germline values: CDR1 MNHEY, CDR2 SMNVEV (reference sequence). The CDR3 has 15 residues. CDR3 bases: TGTGCCAGCTCCCCGGTACGCGACAGAGATTCACCCCTCCACTTT. This codes for CASSPVRDRDSPLHF.

Only a few counts were recorded for this clonotype. The CDR3 nucleotides read TGTGCCACCAGTGCCTATCCCGCGAGCGAACCCGGGGAGCTGTTTTTT. Translated: CATSAYPASEPGELFF. The J gene is TRBJ2-2, the V gene TRBV24-1; no firm D call. From germline, CDR1 is KGHDR and CDR2 SFDVKD. Between the trimmed V and J ends, which lost 5 bases and 6 bases, there was a span of 18 bases. This CDR3 has 16 residues.